Following are 9 T cell receptor beta chains from one sample sequenced in a study of T cells after yellow fever vaccination. TCRdb itself ran the 5' RACE reads through MiXCR, one entry per CDR3 protein. The profile shows 500,000 to 700,000 distinct CDR3 sequences, around 21% of them singletons. Sequencing was performed on PBMCs, taken 15 days after the yellow fever booster vaccination. The receptors derive from a man between 25 and 39 years old who received the YFV17D yellow fever vaccine.

The sample holds many counts of this clonotype. V is TRBV12-3 or TRBV12-4 and J is TRBJ2-1; 9 bases match TRBD2. This CDR3 is 15 amino acids long. V shed 3 bases, J shed 7 bases, and the junction held 7 bases outside the gene matches. CDR3 coding DNA: TGTGCCAGCAGTTTCCGTCGACTAGCGGAAAATGAGCAGTTCTTC. Translated, it gives CASSFRRLAENEQFF.

This clonotype was seen only a few times. The rearrangement joins TRBV10-3 to TRBJ1-4, with D hard to call. Deletions cut 10 bases from V and 9 bases from J, with 6 bases between. The V gene's germline CDR1 is ENHRY and CDR2 SYGVKD. The CDR3 loop spans 9 amino acids. The CDR3 reads CATVQKLFF. Written as DNA, the CDR3 is TGTGCCACAGTCCAAAAACTGTTTTTT.

The V call is TRBV19, the J call TRBJ2-1; D perhaps matches TRBD1 (7 bases). V was cut by 5 bases and J by 12 bases, with 23 bases left in between. The CDR3 contains 15 residues. Germline CDR1 LNHDA, CDR2 SQIVND (reference sequence). In DNA form, the CDR3 reads TGTGCCAGTAGTTCTCCAGGGGGGTCGGTCGTCGGGCAGTTCTTC. Protein: CASSSPGGSVVGQFF.

This clonotype was counted many times. The germline gene is not matched at one end of the junction; a read error may be the cause. The J gene is TRBJ2-1, the V gene TRBV14; possible D gene TRBD1, 5 bases. Germline CDR1 reads SGHDN; CDR2 reads FVKESK. The CDR3 spans 12 residues. The CDR3 bases are TGCGCCAGCAGCCAGGGTTACAATGAGCAGTTCTTC. Its protein is CASSQGYNEQFF.

This clonotype was counted between two and nine times. The chain has TRBV7-2 and TRBJ2-1; perhaps TRBD2 as D (5 bases). CDR3 size: 13 residues. V was trimmed by 8 bases and J by 7 bases, leaving 15 bases between them. Germline values: CDR1 SGHTA, CDR2 FQGNSA. CDR3: CASGSAAANEQFF. CDR3 nucleotides: TGTGCCAGCGGGAGCGCGGCCGCAAATGAGCAGTTCTTC.

The chain links TRBV7-2 to TRBJ1-2; D remains ambiguous. Germline V lookup: CDR1 SGHTA, CDR2 FQGNSA. This CDR3 contains 13 residues. The V end was cut by 1 base, the J end by 7 bases, with 10 bases between. The CDR3 DNA follows: TGTGCCAGCAGCTTAGGTCGAGGTAGTGGCTACACCTTC. Translating it yields CASSLGRGSGYTF.

This clonotype was seen only a few times. The rearrangement links TRBV5-1 to TRBJ2-7; 9 nucleotides match TRBD1. Germline lookup yields CDR1 SGHRS and CDR2 YFSETQ. Trimming removed 2 bases from V and 2 bases from J; junction bases left unmatched: 2. This CDR3 spans 14 amino acids. This CDR3 reads CASSFGTGTYEQYF. Here the CDR3 DNA reads TGCGCCAGCAGCTTCGGGACAGGGACCTACGAGCAGTACTTC.

This clonotype was seen a few times. The chain has TRBV9 and TRBJ2-7; the D call may be TRBD1 or TRBD2 (6 bases each). Germline lookup yields CDR1 SGDLS and CDR2 YYNGEE. The V end was cut by 3 bases, the J end by 2 bases, with 12 bases between. This CDR3 has 14 amino acids. The CDR3 loop is CASSGGAETYEQYF. Written as DNA, the CDR3 is TGTGCCAGCAGCGGGGGGGCAGAAACCTACGAGCAGTACTTC.

This chain uses TRBV7-2 with TRBJ2-1; D unresolved. The CDR3 sequence is 13 residues long. The V and J ends lost 1 base and 12 bases respectively, with 13 bases between them. Germline V gene lookup returns CDR1 SGHTA and CDR2 FQGNSA. DNA for the CDR3: TGTGCCAGCAGCTTAGGAAGGGCGGCGGCGCAGTTCTTC. This translates into CASSLGRAAAQFF. The complete variable domain, with remaining parts taken from reference TRBV7-2 and TRBJ2-1, reads GAGVSQSPSNKVTEKGKDVELRCDPISGHTALYWYRQSLGQGLEFLIYFQGNSAPDKSGLPSDRFSAERTGGSVSTLTIQRTQQEDSAVYLCASSLGRAAAQFFGPGTRLTVL.